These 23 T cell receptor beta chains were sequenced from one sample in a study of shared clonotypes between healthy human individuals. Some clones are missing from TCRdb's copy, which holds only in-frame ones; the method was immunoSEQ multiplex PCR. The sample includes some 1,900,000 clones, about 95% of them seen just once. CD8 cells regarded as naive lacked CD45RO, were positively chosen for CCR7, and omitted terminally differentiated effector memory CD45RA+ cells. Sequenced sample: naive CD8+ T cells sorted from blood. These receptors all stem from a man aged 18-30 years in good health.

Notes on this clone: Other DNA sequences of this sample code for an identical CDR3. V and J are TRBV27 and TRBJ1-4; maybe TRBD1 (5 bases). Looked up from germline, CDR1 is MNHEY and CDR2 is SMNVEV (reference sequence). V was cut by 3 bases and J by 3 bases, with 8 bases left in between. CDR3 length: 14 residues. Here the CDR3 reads CASSLGQPNEKLFF. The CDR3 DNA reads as TGTGCCAGCAGTTTGGGGCAGCCTAATGAAAAACTGTTTTTT.

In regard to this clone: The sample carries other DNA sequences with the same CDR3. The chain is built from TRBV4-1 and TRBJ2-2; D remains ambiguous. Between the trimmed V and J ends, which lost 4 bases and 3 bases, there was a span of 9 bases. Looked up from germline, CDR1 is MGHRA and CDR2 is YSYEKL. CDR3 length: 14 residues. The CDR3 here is CASSPVGDTGELFF. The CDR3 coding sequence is TGCGCCAGCAGCCCCGTGGGTGACACCGGGGAGCTGTTTTTT.

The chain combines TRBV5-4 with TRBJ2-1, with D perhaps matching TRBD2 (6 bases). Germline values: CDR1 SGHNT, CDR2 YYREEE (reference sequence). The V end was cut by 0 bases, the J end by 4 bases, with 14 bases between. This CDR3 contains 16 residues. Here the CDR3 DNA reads TGTGCCAGCAGCTTGGCGGCCTTGGCGGGATACAATGAGCAGTTCTTC. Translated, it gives CASSLAALAGYNEQFF.

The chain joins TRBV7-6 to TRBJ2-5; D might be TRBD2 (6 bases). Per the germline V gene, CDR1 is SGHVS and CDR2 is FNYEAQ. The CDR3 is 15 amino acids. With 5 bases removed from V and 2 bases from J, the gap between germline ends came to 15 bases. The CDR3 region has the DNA TGTGCCAGCAGCACGACGACTAGAAATCAAGAGACCCAGTACTTC. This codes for CASSTTTRNQETQYF.

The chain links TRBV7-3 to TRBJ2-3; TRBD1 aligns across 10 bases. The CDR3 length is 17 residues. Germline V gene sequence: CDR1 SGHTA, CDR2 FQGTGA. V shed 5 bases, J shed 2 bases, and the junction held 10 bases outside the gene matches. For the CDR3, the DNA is TGTGCCAGCAGCCAAATACCGGGACAGGGGAACACAGATACGCAGTATTTT. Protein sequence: CASSQIPGQGNTDTQYF.

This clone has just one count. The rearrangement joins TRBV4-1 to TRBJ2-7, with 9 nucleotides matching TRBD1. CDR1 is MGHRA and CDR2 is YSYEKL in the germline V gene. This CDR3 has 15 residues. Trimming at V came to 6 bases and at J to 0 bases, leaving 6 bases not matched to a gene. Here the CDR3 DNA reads TGCGCCAGCAGGCCGGGACAGGGCAACTCCTACGAGCAGTACTTC. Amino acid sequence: CASRPGQGNSYEQYF.

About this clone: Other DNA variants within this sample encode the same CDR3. The CDR3 DNA reads TGTGCCAGCAGTGGGCTAGCGGGGGGCACAGATACGCAGTATTTT. Its translation: CASSGLAGGTDTQYF. The rearrangement uses TRBV6-1 and TRBJ2-3, with 10 bases that match TRBD2. The V and J ends lost 4 bases and 1 base, in that order; junction bases with no gene match: 2. The germline gives CDR1 MNHNS, CDR2 SASEGT. This CDR3 is 15 amino acids long.

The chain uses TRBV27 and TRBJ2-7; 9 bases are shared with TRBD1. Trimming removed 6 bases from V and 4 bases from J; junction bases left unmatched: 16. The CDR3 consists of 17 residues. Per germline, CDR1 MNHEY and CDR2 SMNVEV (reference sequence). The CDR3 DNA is TGTGCCAGCAGCCCCTTCGGCGGGACAGGGTATGTGTACGAGCAGTACTTC. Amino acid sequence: CASSPFGGTGYVYEQYF.

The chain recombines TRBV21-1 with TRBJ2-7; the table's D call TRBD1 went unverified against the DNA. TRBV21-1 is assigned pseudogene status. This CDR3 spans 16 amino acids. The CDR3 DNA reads TGTGCCAGCAGCAAACGAGACAGGGATAGTTTTTACGAGCAGTACTTC. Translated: CASSKRDRDSFYEQYF.

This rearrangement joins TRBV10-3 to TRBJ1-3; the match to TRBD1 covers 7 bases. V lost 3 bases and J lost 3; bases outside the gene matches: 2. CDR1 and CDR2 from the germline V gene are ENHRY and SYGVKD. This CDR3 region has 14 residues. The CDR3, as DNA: TGTGCCATCAGTGAAGGGGGCAGTGGAAACACCATATATTTT. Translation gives CAISEGGSGNTIYF.

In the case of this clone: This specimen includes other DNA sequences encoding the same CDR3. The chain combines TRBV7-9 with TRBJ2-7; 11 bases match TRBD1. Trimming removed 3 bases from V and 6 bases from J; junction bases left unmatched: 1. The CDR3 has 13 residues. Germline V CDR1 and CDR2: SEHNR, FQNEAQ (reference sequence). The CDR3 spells CASSLGTGGEQYF. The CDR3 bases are TGTGCCAGCAGCTTGGGGACAGGGGGCGAGCAGTACTTC.

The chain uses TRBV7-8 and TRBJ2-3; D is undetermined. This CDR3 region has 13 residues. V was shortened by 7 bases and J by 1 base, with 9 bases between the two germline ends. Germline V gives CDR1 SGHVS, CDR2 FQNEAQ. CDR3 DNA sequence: TGTGCCAGCATCGTTTGGGGCACAGATACGCAGTATTTT. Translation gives CASIVWGTDTQYF.

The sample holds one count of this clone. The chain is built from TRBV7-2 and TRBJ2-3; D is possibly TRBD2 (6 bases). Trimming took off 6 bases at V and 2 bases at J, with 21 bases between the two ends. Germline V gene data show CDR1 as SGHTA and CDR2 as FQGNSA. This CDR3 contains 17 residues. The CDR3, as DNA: TGTGCCAGCAGTTATCCCGGGGGACCGGAAGACACAGATACGCAGTATTTT. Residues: CASSYPGGPEDTDTQYF.

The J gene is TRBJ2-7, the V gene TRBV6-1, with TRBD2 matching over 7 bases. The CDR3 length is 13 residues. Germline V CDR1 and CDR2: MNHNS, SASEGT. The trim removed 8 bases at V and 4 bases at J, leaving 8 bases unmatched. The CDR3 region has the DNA TGTGCCAGCGGACCGGGACTACCGTACGAGCAGTACTTC. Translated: CASGPGLPYEQYF.

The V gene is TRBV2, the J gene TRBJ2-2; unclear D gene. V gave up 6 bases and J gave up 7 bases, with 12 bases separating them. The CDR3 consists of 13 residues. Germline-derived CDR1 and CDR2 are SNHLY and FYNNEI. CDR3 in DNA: TGTGCCAGCAGCCTCGGGTGGGTCGGGGAGCTGTTTTTT. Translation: CASSLGWVGELFF.

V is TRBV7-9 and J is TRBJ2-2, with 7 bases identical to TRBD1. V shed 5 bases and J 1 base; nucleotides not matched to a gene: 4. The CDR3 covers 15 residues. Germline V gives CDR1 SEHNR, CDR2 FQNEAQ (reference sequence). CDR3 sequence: CASSPGQENTGELFF. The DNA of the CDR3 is TGTGCCAGCAGCCCCGGACAGGAGAACACCGGGGAGCTGTTTTTT.

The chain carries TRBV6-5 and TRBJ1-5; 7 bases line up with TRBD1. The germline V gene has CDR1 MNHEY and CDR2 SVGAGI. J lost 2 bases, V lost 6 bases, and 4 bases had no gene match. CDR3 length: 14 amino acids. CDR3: CASSVGQGNQPQHF. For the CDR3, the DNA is TGTGCCAGCAGCGTAGGACAGGGCAATCAGCCCCAGCATTTT.

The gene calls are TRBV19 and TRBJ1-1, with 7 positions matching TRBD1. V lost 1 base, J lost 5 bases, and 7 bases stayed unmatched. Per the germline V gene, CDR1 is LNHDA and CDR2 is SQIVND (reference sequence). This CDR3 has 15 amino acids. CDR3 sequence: CASSIAGTERTEAFF. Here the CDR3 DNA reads TGTGCCAGTAGTATAGCCGGGACAGAGAGAACTGAAGCTTTCTTT.

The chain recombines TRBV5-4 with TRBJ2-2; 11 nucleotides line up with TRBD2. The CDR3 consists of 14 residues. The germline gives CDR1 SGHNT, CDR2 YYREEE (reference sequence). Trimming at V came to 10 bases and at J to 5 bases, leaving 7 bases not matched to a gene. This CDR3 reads CAGSSGGTTGELFF. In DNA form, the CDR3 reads TGTGCCGGATCTAGCGGGGGGACTACCGGGGAGCTGTTTTTT.

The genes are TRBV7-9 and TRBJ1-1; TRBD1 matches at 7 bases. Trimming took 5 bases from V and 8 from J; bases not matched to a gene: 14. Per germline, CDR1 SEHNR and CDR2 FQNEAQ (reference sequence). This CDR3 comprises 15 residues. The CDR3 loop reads CASSDILQGEAEAFF. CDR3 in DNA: TGTGCCAGCAGCGACATCCTCCAGGGGGAAGCCGAAGCTTTCTTT.

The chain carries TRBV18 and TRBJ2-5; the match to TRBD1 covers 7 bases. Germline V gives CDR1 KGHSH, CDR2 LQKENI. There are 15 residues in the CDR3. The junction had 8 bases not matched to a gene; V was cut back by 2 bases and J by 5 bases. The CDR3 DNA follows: TGTGCCAGCTCACCAACGACAGGGATAGGGGAGACCCAGTACTTC. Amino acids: CASSPTTGIGETQYF.

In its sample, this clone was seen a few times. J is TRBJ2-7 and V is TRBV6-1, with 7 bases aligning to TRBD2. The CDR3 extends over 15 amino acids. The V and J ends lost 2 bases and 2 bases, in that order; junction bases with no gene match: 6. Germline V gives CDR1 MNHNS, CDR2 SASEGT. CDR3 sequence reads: CASSELTAGPYEQYF. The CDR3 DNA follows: TGTGCCAGCAGTGAATTGACAGCGGGGCCCTACGAGCAGTACTTC.

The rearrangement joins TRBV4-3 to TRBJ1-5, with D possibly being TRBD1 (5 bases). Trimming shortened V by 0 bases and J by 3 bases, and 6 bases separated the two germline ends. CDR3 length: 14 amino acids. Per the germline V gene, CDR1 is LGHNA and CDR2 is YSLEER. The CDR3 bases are TGCGCCAGCAGCCAAGACAGGGCCAATCAGCCCCAGCATTTT. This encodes CASSQDRANQPQHF.